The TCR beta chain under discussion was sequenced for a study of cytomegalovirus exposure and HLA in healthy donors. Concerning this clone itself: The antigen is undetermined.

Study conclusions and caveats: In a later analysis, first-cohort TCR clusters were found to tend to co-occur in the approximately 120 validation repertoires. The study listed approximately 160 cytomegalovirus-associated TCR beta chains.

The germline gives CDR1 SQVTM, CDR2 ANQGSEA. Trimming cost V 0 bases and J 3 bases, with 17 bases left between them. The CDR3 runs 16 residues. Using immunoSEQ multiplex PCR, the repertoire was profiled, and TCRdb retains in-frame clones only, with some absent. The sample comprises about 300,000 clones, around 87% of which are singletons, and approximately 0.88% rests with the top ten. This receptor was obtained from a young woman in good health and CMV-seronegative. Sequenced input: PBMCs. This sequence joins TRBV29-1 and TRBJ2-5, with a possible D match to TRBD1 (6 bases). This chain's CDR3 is CSVEDGVGRGKETQYF. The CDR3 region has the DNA TGCAGCGTTGAAGATGGGGTGGGCAGGGGAAAAGAGACCCAGTACTTC. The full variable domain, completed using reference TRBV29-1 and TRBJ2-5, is SAVISQKPSRDICQRGTSLTIQCQVDSQVTMMFWYRQQPGQSLTLIATANQGSEATYESGFVIDKFPISRPNLTFSTLTVSNMSPEDSSIYLCSVEDGVGRGKETQYFGPGTRLLVL.